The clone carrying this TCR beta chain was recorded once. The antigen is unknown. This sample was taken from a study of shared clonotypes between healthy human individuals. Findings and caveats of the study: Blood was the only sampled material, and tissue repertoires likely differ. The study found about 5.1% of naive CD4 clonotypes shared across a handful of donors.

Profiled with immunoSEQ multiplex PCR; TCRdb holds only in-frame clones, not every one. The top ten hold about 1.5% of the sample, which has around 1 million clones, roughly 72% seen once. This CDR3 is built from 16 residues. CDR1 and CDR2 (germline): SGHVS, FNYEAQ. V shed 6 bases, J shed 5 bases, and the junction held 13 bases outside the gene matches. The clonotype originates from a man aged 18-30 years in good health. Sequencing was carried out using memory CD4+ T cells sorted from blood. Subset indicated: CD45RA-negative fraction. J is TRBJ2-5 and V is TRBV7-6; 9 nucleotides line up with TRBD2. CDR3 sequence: CASSNTGTSLGETQYF. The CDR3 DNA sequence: TGTGCCAGCAGTAATACCGGGACTAGCCTTGGGGAGACCCAGTACTTC.